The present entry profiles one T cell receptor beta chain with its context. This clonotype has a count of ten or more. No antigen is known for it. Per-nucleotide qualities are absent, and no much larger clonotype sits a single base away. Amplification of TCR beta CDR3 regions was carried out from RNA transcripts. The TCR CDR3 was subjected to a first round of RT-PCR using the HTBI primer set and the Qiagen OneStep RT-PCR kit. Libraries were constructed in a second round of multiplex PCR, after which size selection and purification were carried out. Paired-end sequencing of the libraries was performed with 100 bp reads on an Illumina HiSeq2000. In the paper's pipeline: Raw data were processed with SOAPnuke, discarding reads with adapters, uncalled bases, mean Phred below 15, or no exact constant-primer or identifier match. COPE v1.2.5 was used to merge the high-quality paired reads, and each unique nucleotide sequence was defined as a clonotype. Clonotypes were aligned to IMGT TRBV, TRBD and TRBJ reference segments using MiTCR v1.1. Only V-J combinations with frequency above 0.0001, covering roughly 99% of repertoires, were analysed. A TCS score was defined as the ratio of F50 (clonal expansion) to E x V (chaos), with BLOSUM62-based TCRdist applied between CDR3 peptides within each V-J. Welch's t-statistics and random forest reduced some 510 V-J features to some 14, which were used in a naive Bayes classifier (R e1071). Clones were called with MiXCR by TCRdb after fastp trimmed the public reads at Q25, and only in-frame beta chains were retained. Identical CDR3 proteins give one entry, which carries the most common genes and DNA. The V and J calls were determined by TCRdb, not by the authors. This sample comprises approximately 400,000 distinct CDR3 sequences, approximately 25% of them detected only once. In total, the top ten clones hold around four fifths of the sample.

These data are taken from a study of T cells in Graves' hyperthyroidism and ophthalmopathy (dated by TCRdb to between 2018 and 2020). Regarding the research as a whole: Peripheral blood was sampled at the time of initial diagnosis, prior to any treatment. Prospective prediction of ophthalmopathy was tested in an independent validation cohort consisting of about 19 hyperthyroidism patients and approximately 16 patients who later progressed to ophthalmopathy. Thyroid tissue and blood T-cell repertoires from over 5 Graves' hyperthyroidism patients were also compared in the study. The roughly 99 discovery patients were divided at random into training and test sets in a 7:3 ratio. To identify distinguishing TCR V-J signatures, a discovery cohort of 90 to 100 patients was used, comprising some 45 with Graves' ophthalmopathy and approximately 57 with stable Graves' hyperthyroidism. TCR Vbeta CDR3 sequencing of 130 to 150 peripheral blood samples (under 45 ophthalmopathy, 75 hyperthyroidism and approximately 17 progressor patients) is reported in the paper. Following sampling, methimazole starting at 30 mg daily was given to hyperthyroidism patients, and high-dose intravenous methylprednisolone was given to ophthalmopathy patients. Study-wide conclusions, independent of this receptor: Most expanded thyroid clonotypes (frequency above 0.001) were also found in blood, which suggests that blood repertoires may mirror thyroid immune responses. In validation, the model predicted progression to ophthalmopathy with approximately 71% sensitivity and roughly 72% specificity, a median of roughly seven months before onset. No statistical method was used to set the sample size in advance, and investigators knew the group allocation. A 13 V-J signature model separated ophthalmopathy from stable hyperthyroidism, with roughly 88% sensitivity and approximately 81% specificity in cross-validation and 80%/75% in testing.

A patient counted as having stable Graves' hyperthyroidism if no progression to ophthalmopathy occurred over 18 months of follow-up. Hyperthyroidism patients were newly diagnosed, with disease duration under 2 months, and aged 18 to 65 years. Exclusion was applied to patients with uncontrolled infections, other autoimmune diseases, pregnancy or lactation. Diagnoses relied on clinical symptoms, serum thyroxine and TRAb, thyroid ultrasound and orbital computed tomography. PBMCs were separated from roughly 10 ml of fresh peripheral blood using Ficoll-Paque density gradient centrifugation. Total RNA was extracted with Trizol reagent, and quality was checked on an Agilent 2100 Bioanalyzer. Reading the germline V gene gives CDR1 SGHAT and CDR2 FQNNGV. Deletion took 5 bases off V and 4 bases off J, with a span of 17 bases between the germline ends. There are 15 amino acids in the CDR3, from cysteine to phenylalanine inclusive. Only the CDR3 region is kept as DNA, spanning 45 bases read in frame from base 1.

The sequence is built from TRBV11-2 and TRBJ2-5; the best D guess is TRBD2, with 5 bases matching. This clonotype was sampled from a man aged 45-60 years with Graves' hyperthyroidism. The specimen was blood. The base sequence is TGTGCCAGCAGCCCACTCCTAGCCTCAGTAGAGACCCAGTACTTC. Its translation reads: CASSPLLASVETQYF.